One and the same sample provided the 24 T cell receptor beta chains below, sequenced in a study of identical twins. Each CDR3 protein is one row after TCRdb ran MiXCR on the 5' RACE reads. Found here are some 1,600,000 distinct CDR3 sequences, around a third of them singletons; the top ten hold over 0.25%. Sample: cord blood. These receptors all come from a newborn girl in good health.

The chain employs TRBV11-2 and TRBJ2-1; possible D gene TRBD2, 5 bases. The end of the DNA is better explained by TRBJ2-7, so the J call may be wrong. Germline values: CDR1 SGHAT, CDR2 FQNNGV. This CDR3 has 15 residues. The CDR3 loop is CASSLGSHSYNEQYF. CDR3 nucleotide sequence: TGTGCCAGCAGCTTGGGGAGCCACTCCTACAATGAGCAGTACTTC.

The chain joins TRBV7-2 to TRBJ1-5; D ambiguous. Germline V gene sequence: CDR1 SGHTA, CDR2 FQGNSA. With 1 base removed from V and 11 bases from J, the gap between germline ends came to 12 bases. The CDR3 spans 13 residues. The DNA of the CDR3 is TGTGCCAGCAGCTTAGGGTCCGGGAAGACCCAGCATTTT. As protein: CASSLGSGKTQHF.

V is TRBV20-1 and J is TRBJ1-5; TRBD1 is a possible D gene (6 bases). This CDR3 region has 13 residues. Trimming left V 3 bases short and J 6 bases short, with 12 bases between. Germline-derived CDR1 and CDR2 are DFQATT and SNEGSKA (reference sequence). CDR3 loop: CSARFRGSQPQHF. The CDR3 bases are TGCAGTGCTAGGTTCAGGGGAAGTCAGCCCCAGCATTTT.

This clonotype was counted between two and nine times. V and J are TRBV7-2 and TRBJ2-7; 10 nucleotides align to TRBD2. CDR1 is SGHTA and CDR2 is FQGNSA in the germline V gene. The CDR3 totals 16 residues. J was trimmed by 2 bases and V by 2 bases; bases with no gene match: 6. The CDR3 DNA sequence: TGTGCCAGCAGCTTAAATGCCCTAGCGGGGGCCTACGAGCAGTACTTC. It codes for CASSLNALAGAYEQYF.

The chain combines TRBV28 with TRBJ1-6, with TRBD1 as a possible D gene (5 bases). Trimming pared 6 bases from V and 3 bases from J, leaving 18 bases between. The CDR3 contains 17 residues. Germline lookup yields CDR1 MDHEN and CDR2 SYDVKM. The DNA for the CDR3 is TGTGCCAGCAGCTCCGGGGTCCGGGGGGTCTATAATTCACCCCTCCACTTT. It is translated as CASSSGVRGVYNSPLHF.

This chain connects TRBV12-3 or TRBV12-4 to TRBJ1-5; no firm D call. The CDR3 spans 14 residues. V dropped 2 bases and J dropped 6 bases, with 11 bases sitting between them. CDR3 coding DNA: TGTGCCAGCAGTTTACGGAGGGATCTTCAGCCCCAGCATTTT. Protein: CASSLRRDLQPQHF.

This clonotype was detected only a few times. A much larger clone is a single base away; this may be a read error. The V and J genes are TRBV4-2 and TRBJ2-3, with TRBD2 identical over 13 bases. Trimming at V came to 1 base and at J to 4 bases, leaving 2 bases not matched to a gene. Germline lookup yields CDR1 LGHNA and CDR2 YNFKEQ. CDR3 length: 16 amino acids. In DNA, the CDR3 is TGTGCCAGCAGCCAAGGGACTAGCGGGAGCCCAGATACGCAGTATTTT. This codes for CASSQGTSGSPDTQYF.

This clonotype was seen a handful of times. The gene calls are TRBV12-3 or TRBV12-4 and TRBJ1-2; D uncertain. The length of the CDR3 is 13 residues. V was cut by 6 bases and J by 4 bases, with 12 bases left in between. The CDR3 DNA reads as TGTGCCAGCAGACCCGGCGGGGTCTATGGCTACACCTTC. Amino acid sequence: CASRPGGVYGYTF.

This clonotype came up a few times. The rearrangement links TRBV3-1 to TRBJ2-4; possibly TRBD2 for D (6 bases). The CDR3 extends over 15 amino acids. Germline loops: CDR1 LGHDT, CDR2 YNNKEL (reference sequence). Trimming stripped 0 bases from V and 13 bases from J, with 19 bases between. This chain's CDR3 is CASSQDPLARREQYF. Written as DNA, the CDR3 is TGTGCCAGCAGCCAAGATCCCCTAGCGCGGCGTGAGCAGTACTTC.

This clonotype has only a few counts. The rearrangement uses TRBV11-2 and TRBJ2-5, with a tentative D call TRBD1 (7 bases). The germline gives CDR1 SGHAT, CDR2 FQNNGV. V lost 3 bases and J lost 1, with 12 bases in between. The CDR3 is 15 residues long. CDR3 sequence: CASSFPRGVQETQYF. The CDR3 bases are TGTGCCAGCAGCTTCCCCAGGGGGGTCCAAGAGACCCAGTACTTC. Supplemented by reference TRBV11-2 and TRBJ2-5, the full variable domain reads EAGVAQSPRYKIIEKRQSVAFWCNPISGHATLYWYQQILGQGPKLLIQFQNNGVVDDSQLPKDRFSAERLKGVDSTLKIQPAKLEDSAVYLCASSFPRGVQETQYFGPGTRLLVL.

The chain uses TRBV6-1 and TRBJ2-7; D might be TRBD1 (8 bases). The CDR3 runs to 14 residues. The germline V and J ends were trimmed by 3 bases and 3 bases, with 12 bases remaining between them. CDR1 is MNHNS and CDR2 is SASEGT in the germline V gene. In nucleotides, the CDR3 is TGTGCCAGCAGTGACTACAGGGGGGGCTACGAGCAGTACTTC. Protein product: CASSDYRGGYEQYF.

The chain carries TRBV5-6 and TRBJ2-7; possibly TRBD2 for D (5 bases). CDR1 is SGHDT and CDR2 is YYEEEE in the germline V gene. Trimming took 2 bases from V and 3 from J, leaving 15 bases between them. The CDR3 has 15 residues. The CDR3 spells CASSFISGLNYEQYF. The CDR3 DNA reads as TGTGCCAGCAGCTTTATAAGCGGCCTGAACTACGAGCAGTACTTC.

The CDR3, as DNA: TGCAGTGCGCCGGGACTAGCGGGGTTCGGCACAGATACGCAGTATTTT. It codes for CSAPGLAGFGTDTQYF. This chain connects TRBV20-1 to TRBJ2-3; 13 bases fit TRBD2. Trimming removed 6 bases from V and 1 base from J; junction bases left unmatched: 7. This CDR3 is built from 16 residues. CDR1 is DFQATT, CDR2 SNEGSKA, per germline (reference sequence).

The genes are TRBV4-1 and TRBJ1-1, with D maybe TRBD1 (6 bases). The length of the CDR3 is 17 residues. Looked up from germline, CDR1 is MGHRA and CDR2 is YSYEKL. Trimming pared 5 bases from V and 0 bases from J, leaving 19 bases between. CDR3 sequence: CASSTRAYRDVNTEAFF. The CDR3, as DNA: TGCGCCAGCAGCACTCGCGCCTACAGGGACGTGAACACTGAAGCTTTCTTT.

V and J are TRBV20-1 and TRBJ2-3; TRBD2 matches 8 bases. This CDR3 is 12 amino acids long. CDR1 DFQATT and CDR2 SNEGSKA come from the germline V gene (reference sequence). V was pared by 0 bases and J by 14 bases, with 7 bases of the junction left unmatched. The CDR3 loop reads CSAREPGGPLYF. CDR3 bases: TGCAGTGCTAGAGAACCGGGGGGGCCTTTGTATTTT.

This clonotype has more than one count but fewer than ten. The V and J genes are TRBV6-6 and TRBJ2-1; D possibly corresponds to TRBD1 (6 bases). The CDR3 has 15 amino acids. Trimming shortened V by 1 base and J by 8 bases, and 15 bases separated the two germline ends. The germline CDR1 and CDR2 sequences are MNHNY and SVGAGI (reference sequence). The CDR3 loop is CASSYYGTRADEQFF. CDR3 DNA sequence: TGTGCCAGCAGTTACTATGGGACAAGGGCGGATGAGCAGTTCTTC.

V gene TRBV28 combines with J gene TRBJ1-4; D is ambiguous. This CDR3 comprises 16 residues. V lost 3 bases and J lost 0, with 11 bases in between. Germline CDR1 reads MDHEN; CDR2 reads SYDVKM. The CDR3 DNA reads as TGTGCCAGCAGTTTTGCCCGGGGTTCAACTAATGAAAAACTGTTTTTT. Translating it yields CASSFARGSTNEKLFF.

The V call is TRBV20-1, the J call TRBJ2-7; 14 nucleotides align to TRBD2. This CDR3 has 16 residues. Germline loops: CDR1 DFQATT, CDR2 SNEGSKA (reference sequence). J gave up 7 bases and V 4 bases, and 12 bases lay outside the gene matches. DNA of the CDR3: TGCAGTGCTAATAGCGGGACTAGCGGGAGCTACAATGAGCAGTACTTC. Translation: CSANSGTSGSYNEQYF.

The CDR3 loop is CSATSGGPHYEQYF. DNA of the CDR3: TGCAGTGCCACTAGCGGGGGGCCTCATTACGAGCAGTACTTC. The chain joins TRBV20-1 to TRBJ2-7; 12 bases are a match to TRBD2. The CDR3 is made up of 14 amino acids. The germline V gene encodes CDR1 DFQATT and CDR2 SNEGSKA (reference sequence). Trimming cost V 6 bases and J 4 bases; bases outside gene matches: 7.

The J gene is TRBJ1-6, the V gene TRBV20-1; 8 positions match TRBD1. After removal of 6 bases from V and 9 bases from J, the junction contained 7 bases not matched to a gene. The germline gives CDR1 DFQATT, CDR2 SNEGSKA (reference sequence). The CDR3 sequence is 13 residues long. The CDR3 DNA is TGCAGTGCCCAGGACAGGGTAGTTTCACCCCTCCACTTT. This encodes CSAQDRVVSPLHF.

Points on this clonotype: One end of the junction varies from germline; a read error may be responsible. The J gene is TRBJ2-5, the V gene TRBV7-7; no reliable D call. CDR3 length: 15 residues. Per germline, CDR1 SSHAT and CDR2 FNYEAQ (reference sequence). This chain's CDR3 is CASSLGISSQETQYF. The DNA for the CDR3 is TGTGCTAGCAGCTTAGGAATCAGCAGTCAAGAGACCCAGTACTTC.

V gene TRBV4-1 combines with J gene TRBJ2-7; D might be TRBD1 or TRBD2, each matching 5 bases. Germline V CDR1 and CDR2: MGHRA, YSYEKL. The CDR3 is 13 residues long. Deletions cut 1 base from V and 7 bases from J, with 11 bases between. The CDR3 DNA follows: TGCGCCAGCAGCCAAGTGGTCAGGGAGGAGCAGTACTTC. Encoded protein: CASSQVVREEQYF.

There are a few counts of this clonotype. The V and J genes are TRBV9 and TRBJ2-3; 8 nucleotides align to TRBD2. The V and J ends lost 2 bases and 2 bases, in that order; junction bases with no gene match: 7. Germline values: CDR1 SGDLS, CDR2 YYNGEE. This CDR3 is 16 amino acids long. Here the CDR3 DNA reads TGTGCCAGCAGCGTCTCGTCTAGCGGGCTCACAGATACGCAGTATTTT. Amino acids: CASSVSSSGLTDTQYF.

The CDR3 DNA reads as TGCAGTGCTAGAGGCAGCCTAGCGGACCAAGAGACCCAGTACTTC. Translation gives CSARGSLADQETQYF. The chain combines TRBV20-1 with TRBJ2-5; 7 bases are a match to TRBD2. V was clipped by 1 base and J by 0 bases; unmatched bases: 5. The CDR3 runs to 15 residues. The germline V gene encodes CDR1 DFQATT and CDR2 SNEGSKA (reference sequence).